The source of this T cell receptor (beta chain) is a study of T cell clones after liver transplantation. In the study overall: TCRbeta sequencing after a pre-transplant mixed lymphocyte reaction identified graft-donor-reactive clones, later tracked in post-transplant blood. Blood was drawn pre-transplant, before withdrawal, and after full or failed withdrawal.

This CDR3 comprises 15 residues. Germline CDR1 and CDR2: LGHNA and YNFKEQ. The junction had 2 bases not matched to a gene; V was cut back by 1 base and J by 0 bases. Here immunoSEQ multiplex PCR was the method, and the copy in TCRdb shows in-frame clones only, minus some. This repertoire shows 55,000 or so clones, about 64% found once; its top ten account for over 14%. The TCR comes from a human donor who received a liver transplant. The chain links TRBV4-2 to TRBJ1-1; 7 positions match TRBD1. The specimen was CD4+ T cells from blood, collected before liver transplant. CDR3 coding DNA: TGTGCCAGCAGCCAAGGGGGGACAGTGAACACTGAAGCTTTCTTT. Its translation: CASSQGGTVNTEAFF.